The following is a TCR beta chain sequence with its context. Its antigen remains unknown. The record originates from a study of cytomegalovirus exposure and HLA in healthy donors. General observations from the study: A likely sequencing artifact accounted for one observed cluster of highly shared sequence variants. Researchers had no immune exposure information except CMV serostatus available.

CDR3 length: 14 amino acids. Germline V gene sequence: CDR1 SGHAT, CDR2 FQDESV (reference sequence). Trimming removed 1 base from V and 5 bases from J, with 11 bases in between. Primers: 60 Vbeta forward and 13 Jbeta reverse. Some clones are missing from TCRdb's copy, which holds only in-frame ones; the method was immunoSEQ multiplex PCR. The sample contains under 150,000 clones, around 60% of which appear only once. This clonotype originated in a middle-aged woman in good health and CMV-seropositive. Sequencing input: PBMCs. The chain carries TRBV11-1 and TRBJ2-5; D is possibly TRBD2 (5 bases). The CDR3 loop reads CASSLGNKRETQYF. CDR3 nucleotides: TGTGCCAGCAGCTTAGGAAACAAGCGGGAGACCCAGTACTTC. Using reference TRBV11-1 and TRBJ2-5 for the parts outside the CDR3, the full variable domain is EAEVAQSPRYKITEKSQAVAFWCDPISGHATLYWYRQILGQGPELLVQFQDESVVDDSQLPKDRFSAERLKGVDSTLKIQPAELGDSAMYLCASSLGNKRETQYFGPGTRLLVL.